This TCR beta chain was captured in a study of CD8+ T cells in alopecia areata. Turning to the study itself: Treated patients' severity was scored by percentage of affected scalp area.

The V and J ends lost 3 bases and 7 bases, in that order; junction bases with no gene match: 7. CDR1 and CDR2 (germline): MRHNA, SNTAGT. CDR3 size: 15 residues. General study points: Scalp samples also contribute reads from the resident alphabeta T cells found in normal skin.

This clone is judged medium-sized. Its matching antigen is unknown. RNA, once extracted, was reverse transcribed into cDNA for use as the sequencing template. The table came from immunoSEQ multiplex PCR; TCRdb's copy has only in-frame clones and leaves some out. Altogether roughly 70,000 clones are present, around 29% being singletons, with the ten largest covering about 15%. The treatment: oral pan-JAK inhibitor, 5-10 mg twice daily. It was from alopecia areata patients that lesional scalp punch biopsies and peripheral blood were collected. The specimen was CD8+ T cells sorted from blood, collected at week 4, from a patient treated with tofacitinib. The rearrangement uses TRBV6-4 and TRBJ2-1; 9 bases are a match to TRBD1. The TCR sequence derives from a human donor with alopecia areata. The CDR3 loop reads CASSEDPGQGNEQFF. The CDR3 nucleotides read TGTGCCAGCAGTGAAGATCCGGGACAGGGAAATGAGCAGTTCTTC.